Presented here are 18 T cell receptor beta chains from one specimen sequenced in a study of patients and donors after allogeneic stem cell transplantation. Using its own MiXCR run on the RT-PCR reads, TCRdb lists one record per CDR3 protein. The sample has over 2,000 distinct CDR3 sequences, approximately 28% seen once. The sequenced sample was blood, either unsorted or a sorted T cell fraction (not recorded which). Receptors were obtained from a human donor who was either an allogeneic HSCT recipient or a stem cell or donor lymphocyte infusion donor (not recorded which). It is not recorded whose cells these are; they may come from a transplant donor.

The J gene is TRBJ2-1, the V gene TRBV7-9; unclear D gene. From germline, CDR1 is SEHNR and CDR2 FQNEAQ (reference sequence). V was shortened by 2 bases and J by 0 bases, with 8 bases between the two germline ends. The CDR3 sequence is 15 residues long. CDR3 loop: CASSLLRSSYNEQFF. The CDR3 nucleotides read TGTGCCAGCAGCTTACTCAGGAGCTCCTACAATGAGCAGTTCTTC.

This chain joins TRBV5-4 and TRBJ2-3; no definite D call. Germline values: CDR1 SGHNT, CDR2 YYREEE (reference sequence). This CDR3 has 13 amino acids. V lost 1 base and J lost 1, with 4 bases in between. In DNA, the CDR3 is TGTGCCAGCAGCTTGAGACGCACAGATACGCAGTATTTT. This gives the protein CASSLRRTDTQYF.

This sequence joins TRBV20-1 and TRBJ1-4; D gene uncertain. Trimming removed 6 bases from V and 7 bases from J, with 15 bases in between. CDR3 size: 13 residues. CDR1 and CDR2 (germline): DFQATT, SNEGSKA (reference sequence). CDR3 nucleotides: TGCAGTGCCACCTCGGGTGGAGGTGAAAAACTGTTTTTT. Translated, it gives CSATSGGGEKLFF.

This clonotype was observed a few times. The V gene is TRBV7-7, the J gene TRBJ2-5, with D possibly matching TRBD2 (5 bases). The V end was cut by 2 bases, the J end by 2 bases, with 9 bases between. Germline loops: CDR1 SSHAT, CDR2 FNYEAQ (reference sequence). This CDR3 is 14 amino acids long. CDR3 nucleotides: TGTGCCAGCAGCTTATCGGGGAGACAAGAGACCCAGTACTTC. Residues: CASSLSGRQETQYF.

This clonotype occurred a few times. The rearrangement uses TRBV7-2 and TRBJ2-5; 12 nucleotides agree with TRBD2. The CDR3 covers 15 residues. V was pared by 4 bases and J by 4 bases, with 4 bases of the junction left unmatched. Germline V gene lookup returns CDR1 SGHTA and CDR2 FQGNSA. The CDR3 region is CASSSTSGSGETQYF. DNA for the CDR3: TGTGCCAGCAGCTCGACTAGCGGGAGCGGAGAGACCCAGTACTTC.

V and J are TRBV19 and TRBJ2-3; 9 nucleotides line up with TRBD2. The CDR3 has 19 amino acids. The germline CDR1 and CDR2 sequences are LNHDA and SQIVND (reference sequence). V dropped 7 bases and J dropped 4; count of bases not matched to a gene: 21. Here the CDR3 DNA reads TGTGCCAGTACCCCAATGGGCGGGAGGGCCATCACTAAGGCAGATACGCAGTATTTT. Amino acid sequence: CASTPMGGRAITKADTQYF.

This clonotype showed up just a few times. The chain carries TRBV2 and TRBJ2-5; possible D gene TRBD1, 5 bases. The CDR3 sequence is 11 residues long. Deletions cut 7 bases from V and 9 bases from J, with 12 bases between. Germline CDR1 is SNHLY and CDR2 is FYNNEI. CDR3 region: CASTTGPAQYF. The DNA for the CDR3 is TGTGCCAGCACCACAGGACCCGCCCAGTACTTC.

This clonotype came up a few times. The chain is built from TRBV2 and TRBJ2-7; D perhaps matches TRBD2 (5 bases). Deletions cut 1 base from V and 1 base from J, with 11 bases between. This CDR3 has 15 amino acids. Germline CDR1 SNHLY, CDR2 FYNNEI. CDR3 DNA sequence: TGTGCCAGCAGTGAAGGTTTAGCGCCGTCCTACGAGCAGTACTTC. It encodes CASSEGLAPSYEQYF.

The sample holds a few counts of this clonotype. J is TRBJ2-2 and V is TRBV30; no reliable D call. CDR1 and CDR2 from the germline V gene are GTSNPN and SVGIG (reference sequence). Trimming shortened V by 4 bases and J by 4 bases, and 16 bases separated the two germline ends. The length of the CDR3 is 15 residues. The CDR3 region has the DNA TGTGCCTGGAATGGAGTATCGCGACCCACCGGGGAGCTGTTTTTT. Residues: CAWNGVSRPTGELFF. The full variable domain, rest sourced from reference TRBV30 and TRBJ2-2, is SQTIHQWPATLVQPVGSPLSLECTVEGTSNPNLYWYRQAAGRGLQLLFYSVGIGQISSEVPQNLSASRPQDRQFILSSKKLLLSDSGFYLCAWNGVSRPTGELFFGEGSRLTVL.

This clonotype is medium-sized. This chain uses TRBV19 with TRBJ2-3, with D hard to call. The germline V gene has CDR1 LNHDA and CDR2 SQIVND (reference sequence). CDR3 length: 15 amino acids. Trimming removed 5 bases at V and 0 bases at J, with 12 bases between. The CDR3 DNA reads TGTGCCAGTAGTTTTCCCTCCCTCAGCACAGATACGCAGTATTTT. Residues: CASSFPSLSTDTQYF.

This clonotype was detected a few times. The chain employs TRBV19 and TRBJ2-7; 9 nucleotides line up with TRBD2. This CDR3 is 15 amino acids long. The V gene's germline CDR1 is LNHDA and CDR2 SQIVND (reference sequence). V gave up 3 bases and J gave up 4 bases; unmatched junction bases: 7. This CDR3 is CASSMAREGRYEQYF. As DNA, the CDR3 is TGTGCCAGTAGTATGGCGCGGGAGGGCCGATACGAGCAGTACTTC.

This clonotype has a handful of counts. The chain is built from TRBV30 and TRBJ2-7, with no clear D. In germline, CDR1 is GTSNPN, CDR2 SVGIG (reference sequence). Trimming removed 8 bases at V and 0 bases at J, with 8 bases between. This CDR3 contains 11 residues. This CDR3 is CALMDSYEQYF. The CDR3 nucleotides are TGTGCCCTTATGGACTCCTACGAGCAGTACTTC.

In its sample, this clonotype was seen a few times. The chain combines TRBV7-2 with TRBJ2-7; D gene unclear. The CDR3 spans 12 residues. The germline V and J ends were trimmed by 1 base and 2 bases, with 3 bases remaining between them. The germline CDR1 and CDR2 sequences are SGHTA and FQGNSA. CDR3 DNA: TGTGCCAGCAGCTTAGGCGCCTACGAGCAGTACTTC. It codes for CASSLGAYEQYF.

This clonotype turned up a few times. This chain connects TRBV10-3 to TRBJ2-3; TRBD1 aligns across 8 bases. V lost 4 bases, J lost 1 base, and 4 bases stayed unmatched. The CDR3 contains 15 residues. CDR1 and CDR2 from the germline V gene are ENHRY and SYGVKD. In DNA, the CDR3 is TGTGCCATCAGTGGAGGACAGGGTGGCACAGATACGCAGTATTTT. Its translation: CAISGGQGGTDTQYF.

V and J are TRBV5-4 and TRBJ2-1; maybe TRBD2 (5 bases). The CDR3 consists of 13 residues. The germline V and J ends were trimmed by 1 base and 4 bases, with 6 bases remaining between them. The germline CDR1 and CDR2 sequences are SGHNT and YYREEE (reference sequence). DNA for the CDR3: TGTGCCAGCAGCTTGCCGGGGTACAATGAGCAGTTCTTC. The encoded protein is CASSLPGYNEQFF.

This clonotype has more than one count but fewer than ten. V gene TRBV11-2 combines with J gene TRBJ2-3, with unresolved D. The germline gives CDR1 SGHAT, CDR2 FQNNGV. The CDR3 runs to 13 residues. Between the trimmed V and J ends, which lost 2 bases and 3 bases, there was a span of 6 bases. The CDR3 region has the DNA TGTGCCAGCAGCTTACTGAAGACAGATACGCAGTATTTT. It encodes CASSLLKTDTQYF. Full variable domain (outside the CDR3, taken from reference TRBV11-2 and TRBJ2-3): EAGVAQSPRYKIIEKRQSVAFWCNPISGHATLYWYQQILGQGPKLLIQFQNNGVVDDSQLPKDRFSAERLKGVDSTLKIQPAKLEDSAVYLCASSLLKTDTQYFGPGTRLTVL.

This clonotype appeared once. This chain joins TRBV5-1 and TRBJ2-7; a possible D gene is TRBD1 (5 bases). Trimming took off 5 bases at V and 2 bases at J, with 8 bases between the two ends. CDR3 size: 12 residues. CDR1 is SGHRS, CDR2 YFSETQ, per germline. CDR3 residues: CASRETAYEQYF. In DNA form, the CDR3 reads TGCGCCAGCAGGGAGACAGCCTACGAGCAGTACTTC.

J is TRBJ1-6 and V is TRBV4-3; unclear D gene. This CDR3 is built from 15 residues. V dropped 6 bases and J dropped 6 bases, with 15 bases sitting between them. The germline gives CDR1 LGHNA, CDR2 YSLEER. The CDR3 DNA reads as TGCGCCAGCAGTTTCGAGGACGCGGGTAATTCACCCCTCCACTTT. Protein product: CASSFEDAGNSPLHF.